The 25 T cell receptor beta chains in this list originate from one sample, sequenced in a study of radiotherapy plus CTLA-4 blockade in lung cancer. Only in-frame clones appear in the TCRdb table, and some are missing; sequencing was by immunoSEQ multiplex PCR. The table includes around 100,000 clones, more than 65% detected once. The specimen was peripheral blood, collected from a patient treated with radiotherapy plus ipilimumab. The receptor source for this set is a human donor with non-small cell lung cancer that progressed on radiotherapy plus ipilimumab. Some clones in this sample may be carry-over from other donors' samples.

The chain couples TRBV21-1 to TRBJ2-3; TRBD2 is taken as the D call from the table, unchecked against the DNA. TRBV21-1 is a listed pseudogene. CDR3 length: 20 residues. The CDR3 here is CASSQVGLAGGPIDTDTQYF. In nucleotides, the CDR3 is TGTGCCAGCAGCCAGGTGGGGCTAGCGGGGGGCCCAATCGACACAGATACGCAGTATTTT.

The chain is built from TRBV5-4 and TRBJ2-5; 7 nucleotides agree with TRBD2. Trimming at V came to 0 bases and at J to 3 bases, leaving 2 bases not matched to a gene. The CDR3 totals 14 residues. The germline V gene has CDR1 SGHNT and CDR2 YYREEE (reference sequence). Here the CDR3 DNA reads TGTGCCAGCAGCTTGGCAGGGACTAAAGAGACCCAGTACTTC. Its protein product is CASSLAGTKETQYF.

CDR3 in DNA: TGTGCCAGCAGTTTCGGGGGCACATCGTATGGCTACACCTTC. Its protein product is CASSFGGTSYGYTF. The rearrangement links TRBV28 to TRBJ1-2; D possibly corresponds to TRBD1 (6 bases). The germline V and J ends were trimmed by 3 bases and 5 bases, with 13 bases remaining between them. Germline CDR1 reads MDHEN; CDR2 reads SYDVKM. The CDR3 is made up of 14 amino acids.

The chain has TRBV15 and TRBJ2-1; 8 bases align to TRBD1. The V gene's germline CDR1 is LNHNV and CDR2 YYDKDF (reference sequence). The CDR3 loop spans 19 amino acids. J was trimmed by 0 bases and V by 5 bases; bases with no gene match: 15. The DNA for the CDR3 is TGTGCCACCAGCGCTGGACAGGGTGTTCGACTAGGCTCCTACAATGAGCAGTTCTTC. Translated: CATSAGQGVRLGSYNEQFF.

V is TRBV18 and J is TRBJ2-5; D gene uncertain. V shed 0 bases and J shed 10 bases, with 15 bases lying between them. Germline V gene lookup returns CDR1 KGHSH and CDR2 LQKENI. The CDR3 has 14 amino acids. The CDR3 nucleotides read TGTGCCAGCTCACCACCCGACTGGGCTCCCTTCCAGTACTTC. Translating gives CASSPPDWAPFQYF. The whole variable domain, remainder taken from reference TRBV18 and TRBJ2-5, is NAGVMQNPRHLVRRRGQEARLRCSPMKGHSHVYWYRQLPEEGLKFMVYLQKENIIDESGMPKERFSAEFPKEGPSILRIQQVVRGDSAAYFCASSPPDWAPFQYFGPGTRLLVL.

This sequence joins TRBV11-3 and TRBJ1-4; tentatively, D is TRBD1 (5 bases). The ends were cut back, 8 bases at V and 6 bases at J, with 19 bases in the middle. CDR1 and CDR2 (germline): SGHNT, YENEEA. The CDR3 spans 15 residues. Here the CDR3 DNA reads TGTGCCAGCGGGACCTATCGAGGTTATGATGAAAAACTGTTTTTT. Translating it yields CASGTYRGYDEKLFF.

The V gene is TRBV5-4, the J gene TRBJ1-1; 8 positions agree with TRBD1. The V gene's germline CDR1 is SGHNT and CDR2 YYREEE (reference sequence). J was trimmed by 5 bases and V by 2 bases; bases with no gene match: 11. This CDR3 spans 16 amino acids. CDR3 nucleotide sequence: TGTGCCAGCAGCTTTGGGACAGGCCGACTGGAAACTGAAGCTTTCTTT. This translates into CASSFGTGRLETEAFF. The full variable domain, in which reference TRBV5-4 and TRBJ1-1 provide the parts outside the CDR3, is ETGVTQSPTHLIKTRGQQVTLRCSSQSGHNTVSWYQQALGQGPQFIFQYYREEENGRGNFPPRFSGLQFPNYSSELNVNALELDDSALYLCASSFGTGRLETEAFFGQGTRLTVV.

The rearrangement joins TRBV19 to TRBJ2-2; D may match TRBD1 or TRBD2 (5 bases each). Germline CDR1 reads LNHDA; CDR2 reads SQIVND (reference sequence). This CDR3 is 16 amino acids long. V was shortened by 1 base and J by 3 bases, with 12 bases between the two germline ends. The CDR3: CASSIGAGTDTGELFF. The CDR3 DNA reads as TGTGCCAGTAGTATAGGAGCCGGGACGGACACCGGGGAGCTGTTTTTT.

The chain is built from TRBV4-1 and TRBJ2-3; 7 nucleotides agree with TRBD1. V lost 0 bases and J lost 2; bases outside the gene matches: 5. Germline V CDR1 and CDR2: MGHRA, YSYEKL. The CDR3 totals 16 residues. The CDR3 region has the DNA TGCGCCAGCAGCCAAGAATACGGGACAGACACAGATACGCAGTATTTT. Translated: CASSQEYGTDTDTQYF.

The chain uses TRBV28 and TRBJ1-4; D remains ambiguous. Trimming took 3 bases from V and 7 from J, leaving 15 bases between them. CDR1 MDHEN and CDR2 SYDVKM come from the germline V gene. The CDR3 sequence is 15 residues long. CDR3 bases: TGTGCCAGCAGTTTCAGTAGTGGTCTGGTTGAAAAACTGTTTTTT. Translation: CASSFSSGLVEKLFF. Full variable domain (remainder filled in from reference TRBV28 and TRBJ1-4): DVKVTQSSRYLVKRTGEKVFLECVQDMDHENMFWYRQDPGLGLRLIYFSYDVKMKEKGDIPEGYSVSREKKERFSLILESASTNQTSMYLCASSFSSGLVEKLFFGSGTQLSVL.

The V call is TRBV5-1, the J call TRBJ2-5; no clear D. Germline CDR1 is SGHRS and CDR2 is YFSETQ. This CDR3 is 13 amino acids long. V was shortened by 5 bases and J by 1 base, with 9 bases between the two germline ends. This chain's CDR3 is CASRAGIQETQYF. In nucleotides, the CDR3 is TGCGCCAGCAGGGCAGGAATCCAAGAGACCCAGTACTTC.

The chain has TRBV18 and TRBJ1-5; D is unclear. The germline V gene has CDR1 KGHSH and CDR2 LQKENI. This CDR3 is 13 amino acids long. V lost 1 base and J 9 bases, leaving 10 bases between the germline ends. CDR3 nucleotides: TGTGCCAGCTCACCACTGGAGGGTCGGCCCCAGCATTTT. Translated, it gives CASSPLEGRPQHF.

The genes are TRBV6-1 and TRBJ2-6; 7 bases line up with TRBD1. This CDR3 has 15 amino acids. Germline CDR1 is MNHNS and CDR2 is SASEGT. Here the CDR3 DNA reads TGTGTCCGCGTTGGGACAGCCCCAAAGGCCAACGTCCTGACTTTC. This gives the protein CVRVGTAPKANVLTF.

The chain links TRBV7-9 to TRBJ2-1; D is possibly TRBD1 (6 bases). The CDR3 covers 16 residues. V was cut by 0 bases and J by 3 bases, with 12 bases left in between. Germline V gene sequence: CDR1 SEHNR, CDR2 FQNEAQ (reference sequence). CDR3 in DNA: TGTGCCAGCAGCTTAGCGTCAGGGGAGCGCTACAATGAGCAGTTCTTC. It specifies CASSLASGERYNEQFF.

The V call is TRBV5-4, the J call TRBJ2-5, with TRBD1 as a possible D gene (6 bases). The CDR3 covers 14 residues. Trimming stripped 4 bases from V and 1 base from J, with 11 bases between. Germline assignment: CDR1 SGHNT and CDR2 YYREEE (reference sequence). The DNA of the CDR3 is TGTGCCAGCAGCCCTGGGACACCCCAAGAGACCCAGTACTTC. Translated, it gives CASSPGTPQETQYF.

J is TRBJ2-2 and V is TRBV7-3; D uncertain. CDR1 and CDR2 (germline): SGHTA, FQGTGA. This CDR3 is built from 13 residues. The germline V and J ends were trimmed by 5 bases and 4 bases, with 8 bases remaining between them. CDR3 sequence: CASSIYSTGELFF. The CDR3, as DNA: TGTGCCAGCAGCATTTACAGCACCGGGGAGCTGTTTTTT.

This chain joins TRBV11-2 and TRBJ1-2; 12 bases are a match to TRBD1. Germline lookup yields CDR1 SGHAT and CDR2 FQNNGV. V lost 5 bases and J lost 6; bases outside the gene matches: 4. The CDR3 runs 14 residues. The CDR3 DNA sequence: TGTGCCAGCAGCCAGGGACAGGGGGCCGATGGCTACACCTTC. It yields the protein CASSQGQGADGYTF.

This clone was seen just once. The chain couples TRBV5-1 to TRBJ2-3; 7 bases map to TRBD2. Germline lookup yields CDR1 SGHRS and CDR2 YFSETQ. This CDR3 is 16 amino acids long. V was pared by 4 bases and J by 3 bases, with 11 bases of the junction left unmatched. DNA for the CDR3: TGCGCCAGCAGCCCGCTTGTGGGGGGGGTGACAGATACGCAGTATTTT. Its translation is CASSPLVGGVTDTQYF.

In DNA, the CDR3 is TGCGCCAGCAGCTTGTTCTCAGGAGGATACTCCTACGAGCAGTACTTC. It yields the protein CASSLFSGGYSYEQYF. This chain connects TRBV5-1 to TRBJ2-7, with D possibly TRBD2 on 5 matching bases. The CDR3 length is 16 residues. Looked up from germline, CDR1 is SGHRS and CDR2 is YFSETQ. Deletions cut 1 base from V and 0 bases from J, with 14 bases between.

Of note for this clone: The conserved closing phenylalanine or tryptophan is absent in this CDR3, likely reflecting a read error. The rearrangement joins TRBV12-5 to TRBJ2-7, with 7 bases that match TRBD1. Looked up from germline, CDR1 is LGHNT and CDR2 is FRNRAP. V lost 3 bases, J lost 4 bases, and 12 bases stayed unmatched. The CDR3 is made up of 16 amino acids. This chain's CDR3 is CASGLGPRQGFYEQYL. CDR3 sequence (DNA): TGTGCTAGTGGTTTAGGGCCCAGACAGGGATTTTACGAGCAGTACTTA.

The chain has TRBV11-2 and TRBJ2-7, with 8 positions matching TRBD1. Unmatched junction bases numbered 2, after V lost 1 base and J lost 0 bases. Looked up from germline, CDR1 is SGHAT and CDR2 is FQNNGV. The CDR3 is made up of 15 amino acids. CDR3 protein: CASSLAGGSSYEQYF. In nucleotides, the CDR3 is TGTGCCAGCAGCTTAGCAGGGGGCAGCTCCTACGAGCAGTACTTC.

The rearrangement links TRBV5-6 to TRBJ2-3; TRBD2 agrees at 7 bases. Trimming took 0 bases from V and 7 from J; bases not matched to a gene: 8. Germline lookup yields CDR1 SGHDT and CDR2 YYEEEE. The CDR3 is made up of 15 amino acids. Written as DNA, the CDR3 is TGTGCCAGCAGCTTGGCAAGTCAGGGAGGGTATACGCAGTATTTT. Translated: CASSLASQGGYTQYF.

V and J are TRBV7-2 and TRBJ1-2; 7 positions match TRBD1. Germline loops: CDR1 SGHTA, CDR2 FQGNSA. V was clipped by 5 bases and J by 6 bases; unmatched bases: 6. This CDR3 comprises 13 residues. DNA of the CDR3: TGTGCCAGCAGCCTCAACAGGGGCGATGGCTACACCTTC. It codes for CASSLNRGDGYTF.

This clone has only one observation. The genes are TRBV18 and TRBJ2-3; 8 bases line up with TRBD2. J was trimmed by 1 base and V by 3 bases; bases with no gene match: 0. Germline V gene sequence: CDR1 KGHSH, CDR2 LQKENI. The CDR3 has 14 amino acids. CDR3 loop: CASSPTSGTDTQYF. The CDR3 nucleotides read TGTGCCAGCTCACCGACTAGCGGCACAGATACGCAGTATTTT.

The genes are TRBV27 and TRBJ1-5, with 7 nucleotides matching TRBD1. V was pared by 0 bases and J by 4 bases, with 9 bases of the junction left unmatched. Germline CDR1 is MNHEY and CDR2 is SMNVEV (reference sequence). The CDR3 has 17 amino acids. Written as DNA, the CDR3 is TGTGCCAGCAGTTTATCGGCAGGGACAGCAGCTAATCAGCCCCAGCATTTT. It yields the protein CASSLSAGTAANQPQHF.